These 21 T cell receptor beta chains came from one sample sequenced in a study of cytomegalovirus exposure and HLA in healthy donors. Primers included in the PCR were 60 Vbeta and 13 Jbeta primers. Assay: immunoSEQ multiplex PCR; the TCRdb copy retains only in-frame clones and omits some. This sample has 65,000 to 85,000 clones, with 65% to 85% found just once. Material: PBMCs. All receptors come from a middle-aged woman in good health and CMV-seropositive.

This chain connects TRBV2 to TRBJ2-5, with D tentatively TRBD1 (5 bases). The ends were cut back, 4 bases at V and 5 bases at J, with 17 bases in the middle. Germline assignment: CDR1 SNHLY and CDR2 FYNNEI. This CDR3 is built from 15 residues. CDR3 amino acids: CASSVRQITSETQYF. DNA of the CDR3: TGTGCCAGCAGTGTTAGACAGATAACTTCGGAGACCCAGTACTTC.

The gene calls are TRBV5-1 and TRBJ2-3; D call uncertain. Trimming took 0 bases from V and 5 from J, leaving 7 bases between them. This CDR3 has 13 amino acids. The germline V gene has CDR1 SGHRS and CDR2 YFSETQ. This CDR3 reads CASSLASRDTQYF. CDR3 DNA: TGCGCCAGCAGCTTGGCCTCTAGAGATACGCAGTATTTT.

The chain recombines TRBV5-4 with TRBJ1-5; no definite D call. Germline V gene sequence: CDR1 SGHNT, CDR2 YYREEE (reference sequence). V lost 2 bases and J lost 0, with 9 bases in between. This CDR3 contains 15 residues. CDR3 region: CASSFVADSNQPQHF. The CDR3 DNA follows: TGTGCCAGCAGCTTTGTAGCGGATAGCAATCAGCCCCAGCATTTT.

The chain is built from TRBV2 and TRBJ2-5, with D possibly TRBD2 on 6 matching bases. CDR3 length: 12 residues. The germline CDR1 and CDR2 sequences are SNHLY and FYNNEI. Trimming took 10 bases from V and 4 from J, leaving 13 bases between them. CDR3 amino acids: CATQEGRETQYF. In DNA, the CDR3 is TGTGCCACCCAGGAGGGTAGAGAGACCCAGTACTTC.

V is TRBV5-1 and J is TRBJ1-1; D gene uncertain. Germline lookup yields CDR1 SGHRS and CDR2 YFSETQ. V lost 4 bases and J 2 bases, leaving 12 bases between the germline ends. This CDR3 is built from 14 residues. As DNA, the CDR3 is TGCGCCAGCAGCCGAGGTGGTGGCAACACTGAAGCTTTCTTT. Translated, it gives CASSRGGGNTEAFF.

This clone was recorded a few times. The chain is built from TRBV5-1 and TRBJ2-3; TRBD2 is a possible D gene (6 bases). Germline-derived CDR1 and CDR2 are SGHRS and YFSETQ. V was clipped by 7 bases and J by 2 bases, with 17 bases between them. The CDR3 runs to 15 residues. CDR3 DNA sequence: TGCGCCAGCGGGCGACTCGGGGACTTCACAGATACGCAGTATTTT. Protein: CASGRLGDFTDTQYF.

V is TRBV5-1 and J is TRBJ2-7; TRBD2 matches 9 bases. J was trimmed by 1 base and V by 4 bases; bases with no gene match: 6. CDR1 SGHRS and CDR2 YFSETQ come from the germline V gene. The CDR3 extends over 15 amino acids. The CDR3 is CASSPTSGPSYEQYF. In nucleotides, the CDR3 is TGCGCCAGCAGCCCAACTAGCGGGCCTTCCTACGAGCAGTACTTC.

This chain joins TRBV27 and TRBJ2-7; perhaps TRBD2 as D (6 bases). There are 14 residues in the CDR3. V lost 3 bases to trimming and J lost 2 bases, with 11 bases between them. Germline assignment: CDR1 MNHEY and CDR2 SMNVEV (reference sequence). The CDR3 is CASSFRGIPYEQYF. The CDR3, as DNA: TGTGCCAGCAGTTTTCGGGGGATTCCCTACGAGCAGTACTTC.

The rearrangement joins TRBV30 to TRBJ2-1; TRBD2 matches 10 bases. Trimming cost V 0 bases and J 6 bases; bases outside gene matches: 11. Germline assignment: CDR1 GTSNPN and CDR2 SVGIG (reference sequence). This CDR3 has 17 residues. Here the CDR3 reads CAWSVPNLAGVGNEQFF. The CDR3 DNA sequence: TGTGCCTGGAGTGTACCCAACCTAGCGGGGGTGGGCAATGAGCAGTTCTTC.

The chain uses TRBV30 and TRBJ1-5; possibly TRBD1 for D (5 bases). Trimming took 3 bases from V and 4 from J, leaving 16 bases between them. The CDR3 covers 15 residues. From germline, CDR1 is GTSNPN and CDR2 SVGIG (reference sequence). CDR3 DNA: TGTGCCTGGAGAGGCGACGGGGGGGTAAATCAGCCCCAGCATTTT. Encoded protein: CAWRGDGGVNQPQHF.

This clone was seen a single time. The chain links TRBV28 to TRBJ1-2; no firm D call. The germline gives CDR1 MDHEN, CDR2 SYDVKM. With 1 base removed from V and 7 bases from J, the gap between germline ends came to 16 bases. The CDR3 is made up of 15 amino acids. The CDR3 spells CASSLSPAGNGGYTF. As DNA, the CDR3 is TGTGCCAGCAGTTTATCCCCAGCCGGGAATGGTGGCTACACCTTC.

The rearrangement uses TRBV4-2 and TRBJ2-3; 14 nucleotides line up with TRBD2. Germline CDR1 and CDR2: LGHNA and YNFKEQ. The CDR3 spans 19 residues. J was trimmed by 2 bases and V by 4 bases; bases with no gene match: 11. CDR3 bases: TGTGCCAGCAGCCTTGGACTAGCGGGGGGAGGAGATAACACAGATACGCAGTATTTT. Its translation is CASSLGLAGGGDNTDTQYF.

V is TRBV23-1 and J is TRBJ2-7, with a possible D match to TRBD2 (6 bases). Being an ORF, TRBV23-1 has a function that is uncertain. This CDR3 is built from 13 residues. V lost 3 bases, J lost 4 bases, and 10 bases lay in between. The CDR3 DNA reads TGCGCCAGCAGTCATCGGGACTGTTACGAGCAGTACTTC. This encodes CASSHRDCYEQYF.

The V and J genes are TRBV4-1 and TRBJ1-2; D unresolved. The V gene's germline CDR1 is MGHRA and CDR2 YSYEKL. The CDR3 length is 15 residues. V lost 2 bases and J 0 bases, leaving 10 bases between the germline ends. The DNA for the CDR3 is TGCGCCAGCAGCCAATCCTTTACAACTAACTATGGCTACACCTTC. Its protein is CASSQSFTTNYGYTF.

The chain employs TRBV18 and TRBJ1-2, with D perhaps matching TRBD1 (6 bases). The CDR3 totals 14 residues. Looked up from germline, CDR1 is KGHSH and CDR2 is LQKENI. V was shortened by 1 base and J by 1 base, with 7 bases between the two germline ends. The CDR3 spells CASSPQDSNYGYTF. Written as DNA, the CDR3 is TGTGCCAGCTCACCACAGGACAGTAACTATGGCTACACCTTC.

The J gene is TRBJ2-7, the V gene TRBV15; D might be TRBD1 (5 bases). The CDR3 is 16 amino acids. The V gene's germline CDR1 is LNHNV and CDR2 YYDKDF (reference sequence). Trimming shortened V by 0 bases and J by 6 bases, and 18 bases separated the two germline ends. DNA of the CDR3: TGTGCCACCAGCAGAGATCTCGGGCAGGGTTTCGGCGAGCAGTACTTC. Protein: CATSRDLGQGFGEQYF. Using reference TRBV15 and TRBJ2-7 for the parts outside the CDR3, the full variable domain is DAMVIQNPRYQVTQFGKPVTLSCSQTLNHNVMYWYQQKSSQAPKLLFHYYDKDFNNEADTPDNFQSRRPNTSFCFLDIRSPGLGDTAMYLCATSRDLGQGFGEQYFGPGTRLTVT.

A few counts support this clone. This chain uses TRBV19 with TRBJ2-1, with TRBD2 identical over 8 bases. The germline gives CDR1 LNHDA, CDR2 SQIVND (reference sequence). The CDR3 totals 16 residues. After removal of 5 bases from V and 2 bases from J, the junction contained 8 bases not matched to a gene. The CDR3 bases are TGTGCCAGTAGTCCACGTAGCGGGAAGACCTACAATGAGCAGTTCTTC. Residues: CASSPRSGKTYNEQFF.

The chain has TRBV30 and TRBJ2-4, with 14 bases that match TRBD2. The CDR3 is made up of 17 amino acids. With V trimmed by 3 bases and J by 1 base, 5 bases remained unmatched. CDR1 and CDR2 (germline): GTSNPN, SVGIG (reference sequence). The CDR3 coding sequence is TGTGCCTGGAGCTTGGGACTAGCGGGAGCGGCCAAAAACATTCAGTACTTC. Translated, it gives CAWSLGLAGAAKNIQYF.

This rearrangement joins TRBV10-3 to TRBJ2-1; D is possibly TRBD2 (5 bases). The CDR3 has 15 residues. The germline V and J ends were trimmed by 3 bases and 8 bases, with 17 bases remaining between them. Per germline, CDR1 ENHRY and CDR2 SYGVKD. The CDR3, as DNA: TGTGCCATCAGTGACGGGGAGATCGCCCAAGATGAGCAGTTCTTC. Its translation: CAISDGEIAQDEQFF.

The chain couples TRBV2 to TRBJ2-3; 8 bases map to TRBD1. This CDR3 contains 14 residues. Trimming at V came to 7 bases and at J to 1 base, leaving 4 bases not matched to a gene. Germline CDR1 and CDR2: SNHLY and FYNNEI. The CDR3 DNA is TGTGCCAGCACCATGACAGGGGGCACAGATACGCAGTATTTT. Translation gives CASTMTGGTDTQYF.

The gene calls are TRBV29-1 and TRBJ1-1; D uncertain. CDR1 is SQVTM, CDR2 ANQGSEA, per germline. Trimming cost V 5 bases and J 0 bases, with 10 bases left between them. The CDR3 has 13 amino acids. CDR3 nucleotides: TGCAGCGTTACGAGGGTAATGAACACTGAAGCTTTCTTT. This sequence encodes CSVTRVMNTEAFF. The whole variable domain, remainder taken from reference TRBV29-1 and TRBJ1-1, is SAVISQKPSRDICQRGTSLTIQCQVDSQVTMMFWYRQQPGQSLTLIATANQGSEATYESGFVIDKFPISRPNLTFSTLTVSNMSPEDSSIYLCSVTRVMNTEAFFGQGTRLTVV.